This entry lists 7 T cell receptor beta chains sequenced from one sample in a study of naive and memory T cell subsets (dated by TCRdb to 2015 to 2018). No antigen has been identified for these receptors. Libraries were built with UMI-ligation and nested PCR. The instrument given in TCRdb is Illumina MiSeq. The beta constant-region primer consisted of an equimolar mixture of two oligonucleotides that together covered TRBC1 and TRBC2. Four rounds of PCR, combining the SP2 primer with nested alpha and beta constant-region primers, were used to amplify the ligated cDNA. TCRdb applied fastp at Q25 and MiXCR to the public reads, then kept only in-frame beta chains. Each entry is one CDR3 protein sequence, shown with its most common DNA and genes. A total of over 110,000 distinct CDR3 sequences appear in this sample, approximately 21% of them only once. The ten top clones hold about 0.57% of the sample.

Summary of the overall study and its limitations: A few larger clonotypes were present in naive repertoires, especially CD8 naive repertoires, and these clonotypes were possibly memory cells re-expressing CD45RA.

The sample was naive CD8+ T cells from blood. The sample's cell subset or site label is to be understood as: naive T cells, CD45RA high CD27+. The receptors here all came from a human donor in good health.

V usage is TRBV5-4 and J usage is TRBJ2-3, with no clear D. Germline lookup yields CDR1 SGHNT and CDR2 YYREEE (reference sequence). The V end lost 4 bases, the J end lost 10 bases, and 13 bases lay between the germline ends. The CDR3 is 12 amino acids. This chain's CDR3 is CASSREAVSQYF. The CDR3 bases are TGTGCCAGCAGCCGCGAGGCGGTTTCGCAGTATTTT.

This clonotype was seen a few times. The chain employs TRBV28 and TRBJ2-1; possible D gene TRBD2, 6 bases. CDR3 length: 14 amino acids. Germline loops: CDR1 MDHEN, CDR2 SYDVKM. Trimming shortened V by 8 bases and J by 3 bases, and 14 bases separated the two germline ends. The CDR3 here is CASFSWTNYNEQFF. The CDR3 bases are TGTGCCAGCTTCTCTTGGACTAACTACAATGAGCAGTTCTTC. Based on the CDR3 plus reference TRBV28 and TRBJ2-1, the full variable domain is DVKVTQSSRYLVKRTGEKVFLECVQDMDHENMFWYRQDPGLGLRLIYFSYDVKMKEKGDIPEGYSVSREKKERFSLILESASTNQTSMYLCASFSWTNYNEQFFGPGTRLTVL.

This clonotype was observed at least ten times. J is TRBJ2-5 and V is TRBV29-1, with 8 bases lining up with TRBD2. Looked up from germline, CDR1 is SQVTM and CDR2 is ANQGSEA. V was clipped by 3 bases and J by 8 bases; unmatched bases: 11. The CDR3 sequence is 14 residues long. The CDR3 is CSVDVLADEATQYF. As DNA, the CDR3 is TGCAGCGTTGACGTACTAGCGGATGAGGCTACCCAGTACTTC.

J is TRBJ2-3 and V is TRBV28; D may be TRBD1 (5 bases). The CDR3 is 15 residues long. Germline loops: CDR1 MDHEN, CDR2 SYDVKM. V lost 3 bases, J lost 3 bases, and 13 bases lay in between. CDR3 protein: CASSLPLYRTDTQYF. CDR3 in DNA: TGTGCCAGCAGTTTGCCCCTCTACAGGACAGATACGCAGTATTTT.

This clonotype appeared a few times. The chain recombines TRBV5-1 with TRBJ1-1, with D possibly TRBD1 on 5 matching bases. Germline lookup yields CDR1 SGHRS and CDR2 YFSETQ. V lost 0 bases and J lost 11, with 11 bases in between. The CDR3 sequence is 12 residues long. Here the CDR3 reads CASSLEGRFAFF. CDR3 in DNA: TGCGCCAGCAGCTTGGAGGGACGATTTGCTTTCTTT.

The rearrangement uses TRBV3-1 and TRBJ2-1; a possible D gene is TRBD2 (7 bases). CDR3 length: 15 residues. V lost 6 bases, J lost 5 bases, and 17 bases lay in between. CDR1 is LGHDT, CDR2 YNNKEL, per germline (reference sequence). This chain's CDR3 is CASRPWGGLHNEQFF. CDR3 sequence (DNA): TGTGCCAGCAGACCCTGGGGGGGGCTTCACAATGAGCAGTTCTTC.

The chain recombines TRBV27 with TRBJ2-4; no firm D call. Trimming cost V 2 bases and J 6 bases, with 2 bases left between them. CDR3 size: 11 residues. Germline V CDR1 and CDR2: MNHEY, SMNVEV (reference sequence). CDR3 region: CASSLINIQYF. The CDR3, as DNA: TGTGCCAGCAGTTTAATAAACATTCAGTACTTC.